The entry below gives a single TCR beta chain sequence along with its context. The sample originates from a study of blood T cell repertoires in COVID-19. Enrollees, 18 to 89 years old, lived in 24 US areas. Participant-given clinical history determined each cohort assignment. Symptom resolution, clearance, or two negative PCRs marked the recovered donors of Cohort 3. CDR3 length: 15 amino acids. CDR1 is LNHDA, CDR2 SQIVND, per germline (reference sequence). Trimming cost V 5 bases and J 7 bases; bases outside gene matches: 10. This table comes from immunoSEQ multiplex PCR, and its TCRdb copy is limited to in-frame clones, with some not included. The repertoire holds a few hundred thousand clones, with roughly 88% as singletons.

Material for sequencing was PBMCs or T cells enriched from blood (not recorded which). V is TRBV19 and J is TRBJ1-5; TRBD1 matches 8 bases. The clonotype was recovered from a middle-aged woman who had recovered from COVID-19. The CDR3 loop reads CASSPDREGGQPQHF. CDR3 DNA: TGTGCCAGTAGTCCGGACAGGGAGGGAGGCCAGCCCCAGCATTTT.